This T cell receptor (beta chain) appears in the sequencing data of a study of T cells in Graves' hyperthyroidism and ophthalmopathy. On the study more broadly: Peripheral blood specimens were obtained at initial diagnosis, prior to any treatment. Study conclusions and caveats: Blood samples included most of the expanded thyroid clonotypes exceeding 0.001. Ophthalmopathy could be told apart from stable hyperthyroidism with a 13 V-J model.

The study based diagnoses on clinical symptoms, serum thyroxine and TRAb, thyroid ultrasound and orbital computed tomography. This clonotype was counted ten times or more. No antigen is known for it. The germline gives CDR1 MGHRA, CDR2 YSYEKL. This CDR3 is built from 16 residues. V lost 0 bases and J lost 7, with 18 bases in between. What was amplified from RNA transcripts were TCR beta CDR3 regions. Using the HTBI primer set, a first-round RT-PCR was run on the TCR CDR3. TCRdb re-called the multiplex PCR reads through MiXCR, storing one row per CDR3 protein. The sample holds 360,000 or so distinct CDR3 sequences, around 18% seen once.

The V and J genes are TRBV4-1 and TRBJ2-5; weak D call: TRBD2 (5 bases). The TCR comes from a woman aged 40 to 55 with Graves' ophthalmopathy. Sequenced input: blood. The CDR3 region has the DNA TGCGCCAGCAGCCAAGAAACCGGGATCGGTGTTTTGACCCAGTACTTC. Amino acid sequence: CASSQETGIGVLTQYF.